The clone carrying this T cell receptor beta chain turned up a few times. Its antigen is unknown. Data came from immunoSEQ multiplex PCR; TCRdb stores just in-frame clones and leaves some out. Of around 89,000 clones in the sample, more than 75% were seen once. The V and J ends lost 8 bases and 7 bases, in that order; junction bases with no gene match: 16. Germline V gene sequence: CDR1 MNHEY, CDR2 SMNVEV (reference sequence). The CDR3 is made up of 15 amino acids. The entry originates in a study of OX40 agonist ivuxolimab in advanced cancers. Study-level results: Some of the nonresponding patients also showed low levels of normalized T-cell clonal expansion.

The sequencing used CD4+ or CD8+ T cells sorted from blood, collected in a trial of the OX40 agonist ivuxolimab. The rearrangement joins TRBV27 to TRBJ2-7; 8 bases align to TRBD2. This clonotype was sampled from an adult with an advanced solid tumor such as melanoma, head and neck, liver or kidney cancer. The chain's CDR3 is CASYPRSGGSGEQYF. CDR3 nucleotides: TGTGCCAGCTACCCCAGGTCGGGGGGGTCGGGGGAGCAGTACTTC.